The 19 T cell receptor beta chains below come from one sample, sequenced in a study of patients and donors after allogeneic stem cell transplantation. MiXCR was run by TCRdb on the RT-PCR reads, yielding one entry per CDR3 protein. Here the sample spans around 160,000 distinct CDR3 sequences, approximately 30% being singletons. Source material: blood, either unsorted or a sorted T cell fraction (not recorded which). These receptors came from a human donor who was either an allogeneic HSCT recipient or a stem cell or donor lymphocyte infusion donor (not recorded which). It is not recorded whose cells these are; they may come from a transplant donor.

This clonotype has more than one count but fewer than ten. In nucleotides, the CDR3 is TGCAGCGTGAGGCCGGACAGGACAACATGGGAGACCCAGTACTTC. As protein: CSVRPDRTTWETQYF. V and J are TRBV29-1 and TRBJ2-5; 7 bases are shared with TRBD1. Germline CDR1 SQVTM, CDR2 ANQGSEA. Losses at the gene ends were 6 bases for V and 5 bases for J; bases not matched to a gene: 15. The CDR3 is 15 amino acids.

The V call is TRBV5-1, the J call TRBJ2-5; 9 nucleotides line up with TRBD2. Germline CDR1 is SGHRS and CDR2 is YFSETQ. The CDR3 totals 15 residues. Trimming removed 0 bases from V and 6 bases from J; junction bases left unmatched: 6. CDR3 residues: CASSLALAGQQTQYF. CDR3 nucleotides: TGCGCCAGCAGCTTGGCCCTAGCGGGACAACAGACCCAGTACTTC.

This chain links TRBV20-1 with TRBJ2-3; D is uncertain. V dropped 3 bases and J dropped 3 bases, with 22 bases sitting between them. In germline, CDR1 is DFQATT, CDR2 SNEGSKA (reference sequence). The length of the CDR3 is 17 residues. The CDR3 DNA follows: TGCAGTGCTAGGGACCTGGGCGTCCGACGTGGAACAGATACGCAGTATTTT. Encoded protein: CSARDLGVRRGTDTQYF.

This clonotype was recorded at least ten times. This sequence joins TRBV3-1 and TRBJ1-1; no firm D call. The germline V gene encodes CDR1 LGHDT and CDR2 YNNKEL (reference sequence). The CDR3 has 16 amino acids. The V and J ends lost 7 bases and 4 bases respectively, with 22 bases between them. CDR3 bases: TGTGCCAGCAACCCAATGTCGGATGGGAGGATCACTGAAGCTTTCTTT. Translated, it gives CASNPMSDGRITEAFF.

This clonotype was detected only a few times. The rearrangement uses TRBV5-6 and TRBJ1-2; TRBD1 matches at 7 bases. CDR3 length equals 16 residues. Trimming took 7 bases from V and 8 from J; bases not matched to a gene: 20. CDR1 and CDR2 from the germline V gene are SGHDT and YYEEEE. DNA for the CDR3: TGTGCCAGCTTCGACGAGGACGACAGCTTGACAGGGGGCTACACCTTC. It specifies CASFDEDDSLTGGYTF.

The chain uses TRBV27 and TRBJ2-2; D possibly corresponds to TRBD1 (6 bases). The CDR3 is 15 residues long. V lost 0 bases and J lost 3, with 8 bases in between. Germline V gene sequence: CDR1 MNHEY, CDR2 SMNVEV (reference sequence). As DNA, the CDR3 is TGTGCCAGCAGTTTATCCCAGGGGTACACCGGGGAGCTGTTTTTT. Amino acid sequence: CASSLSQGYTGELFF.

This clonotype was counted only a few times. The CDR3 sequence is CASSQVGLNEKLFF. DNA for the CDR3: TGTGCCAGCAGCCAAGTTGGATTAAATGAAAAACTGTTTTTT. The rearrangement links TRBV4-2 to TRBJ1-4; the D is unclear. Germline V gene sequence: CDR1 LGHNA, CDR2 YNFKEQ. Trimming left V 1 base short and J 5 bases short, with 8 bases between. The CDR3 totals 14 residues.

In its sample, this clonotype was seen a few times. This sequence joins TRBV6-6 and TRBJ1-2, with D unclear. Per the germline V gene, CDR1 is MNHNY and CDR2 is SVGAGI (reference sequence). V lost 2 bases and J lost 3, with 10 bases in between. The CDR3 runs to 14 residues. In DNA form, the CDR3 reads TGTGCCAGCAGTTACGCGGGGTACGACTATGGCTACACCTTC. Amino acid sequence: CASSYAGYDYGYTF.

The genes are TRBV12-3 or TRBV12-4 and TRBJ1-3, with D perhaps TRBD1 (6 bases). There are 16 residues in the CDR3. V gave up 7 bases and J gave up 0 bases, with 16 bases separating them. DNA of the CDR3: TGTGCCAGCACCCTCGGGACACTGCTCTCTGGAAACACCATATATTTT. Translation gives CASTLGTLLSGNTIYF.

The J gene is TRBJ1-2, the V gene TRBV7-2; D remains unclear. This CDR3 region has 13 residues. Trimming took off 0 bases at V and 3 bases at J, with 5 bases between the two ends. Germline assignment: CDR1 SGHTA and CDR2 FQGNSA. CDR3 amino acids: CASSLAVDYGYTF. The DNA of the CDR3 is TGTGCCAGCAGCTTAGCCGTGGACTATGGCTACACCTTC.

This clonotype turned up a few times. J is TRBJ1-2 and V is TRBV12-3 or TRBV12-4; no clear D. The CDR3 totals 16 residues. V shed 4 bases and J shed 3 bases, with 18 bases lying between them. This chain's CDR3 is CASSSPGREIYYGYTF. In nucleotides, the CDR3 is TGTGCCAGCAGTTCCCCCGGACGCGAGATCTACTATGGCTACACCTTC.

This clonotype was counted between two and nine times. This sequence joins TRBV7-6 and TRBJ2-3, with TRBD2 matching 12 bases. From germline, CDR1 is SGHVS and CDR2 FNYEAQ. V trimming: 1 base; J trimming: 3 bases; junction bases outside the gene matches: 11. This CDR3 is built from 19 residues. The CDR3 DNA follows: TGTGCCAGCAGCTTAGTACCGACTAGCGGGAGTAGGGGTACAGATACGCAGTATTTT. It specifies CASSLVPTSGSRGTDTQYF.

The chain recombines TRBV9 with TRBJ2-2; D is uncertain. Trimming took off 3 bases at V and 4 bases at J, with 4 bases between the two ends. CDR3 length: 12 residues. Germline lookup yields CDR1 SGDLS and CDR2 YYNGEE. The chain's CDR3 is CASSGGTGELFF. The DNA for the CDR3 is TGTGCCAGCAGCGGGGGCACCGGGGAGCTGTTTTTT.

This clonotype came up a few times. The CDR3, as DNA: TGCGCCAGCAGCTTGAGGGCAGGGGGCAGCCACAATGAGCAGTTCTTC. This sequence encodes CASSLRAGGSHNEQFF. The chain couples TRBV5-1 to TRBJ2-1, with 8 bases identical to TRBD1. Trimming cost V 1 base and J 5 bases; bases outside gene matches: 8. The CDR3 runs to 16 residues. The germline gives CDR1 SGHRS, CDR2 YFSETQ.

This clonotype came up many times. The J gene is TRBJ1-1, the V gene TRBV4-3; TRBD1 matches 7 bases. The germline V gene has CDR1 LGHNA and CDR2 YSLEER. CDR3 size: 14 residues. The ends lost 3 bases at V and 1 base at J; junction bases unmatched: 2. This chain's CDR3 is CASSHRQGNTEAFF. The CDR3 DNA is TGCGCCAGCAGCCACAGACAGGGGAACACTGAAGCTTTCTTT.

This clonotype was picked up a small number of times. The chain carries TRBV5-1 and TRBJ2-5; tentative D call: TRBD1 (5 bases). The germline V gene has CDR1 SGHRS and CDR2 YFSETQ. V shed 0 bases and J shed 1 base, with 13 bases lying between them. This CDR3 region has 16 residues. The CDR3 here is CASSLGQGSSQETQYF. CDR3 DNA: TGCGCCAGCAGCTTGGGGCAGGGAAGCTCCCAAGAGACCCAGTACTTC.

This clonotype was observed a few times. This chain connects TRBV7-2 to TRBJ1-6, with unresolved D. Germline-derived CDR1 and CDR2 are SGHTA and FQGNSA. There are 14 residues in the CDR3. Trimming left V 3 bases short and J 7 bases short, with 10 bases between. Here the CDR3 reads CASSFYLENSPLHF. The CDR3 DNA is TGTGCCAGCAGCTTTTACCTGGAAAATTCACCCCTCCACTTT.

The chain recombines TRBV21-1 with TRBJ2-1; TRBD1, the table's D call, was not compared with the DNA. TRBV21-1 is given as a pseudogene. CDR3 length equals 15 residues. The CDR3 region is CASSKVKGTYNEQFF. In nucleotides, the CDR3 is TGTGCCAGCAGCAAAGTTAAGGGGACCTACAATGAGCAGTTCTTC.

The chain's CDR3 is CASSPPGQEALETQYF. As DNA, the CDR3 is TGTGCCAGCAGCCCCCCGGGACAGGAGGCCTTAGAGACCCAGTACTTC. This chain joins TRBV7-2 and TRBJ2-5; 8 bases are a match to TRBD1. The length of the CDR3 is 16 residues. After removal of 5 bases from V and 4 bases from J, the junction contained 12 bases not matched to a gene. Looked up from germline, CDR1 is SGHTA and CDR2 is FQGNSA.